A single sample gave rise to the 7 T cell receptor beta chains below, sequenced in a study of cytomegalovirus exposure and HLA in healthy donors (dated by TCRdb to 2015 to 2018). Receptor amplification or capture employed the immunoSEQ multiplex PCR assay. TCRdb's version of the immuneACCESS table is confined to in-frame rearrangements and falls short of the full clone set. An unresolved V gene accounts for under half of the shortfall where checked; the remainder is of unknown origin. This sample holds 55,000 to 75,000 clones; 90% to 97% were observed only once. More than 0.95% of the sample comes from the top ten. Sequenced sample: PBMCs. Receptor source: a woman younger than 35 in good health and CMV-seronegative.

The V gene is TRBV30, the J gene TRBJ2-3; 8 bases align to TRBD1. The V segment lost 3 bases and the J segment 7 bases; nucleotides outside the gene matches: 15. The CDR3 is 16 amino acids. Germline assignment: CDR1 GTSNPN and CDR2 SVGIG (reference sequence). CDR3 in amino acids: CAWRPGQVLFSYTQYF. The CDR3 DNA follows: TGTGCCTGGAGGCCGGGACAGGTCCTTTTCAGTTATACGCAGTATTTT.

This chain connects TRBV30 to TRBJ2-7; D is perhaps TRBD1 (7 bases). This CDR3 is built from 15 residues. Trimming took 0 bases from V and 3 from J, leaving 15 bases between them. The V gene's germline CDR1 is GTSNPN and CDR2 SVGIG (reference sequence). CDR3: CAWSVPGGTLYEQYF. The CDR3 coding sequence is TGTGCCTGGAGTGTACCAGGGGGGACCCTCTACGAGCAGTACTTC.

The V call is TRBV18, the J call TRBJ2-3; 8 positions match TRBD2. V gave up 3 bases and J gave up 1 base; unmatched junction bases: 12. Germline lookup yields CDR1 KGHSH and CDR2 LQKENI. The CDR3 spans 18 residues. As DNA, the CDR3 is TGTGCCAGCTCACCCCTGGTGGGGTTTAGCGGGGGCACAGATACGCAGTATTTT. Translation: CASSPLVGFSGGTDTQYF.

V and J are TRBV6-5 and TRBJ2-7; D is possibly TRBD2 (5 bases). Trimming removed 1 base from V and 4 bases from J, with 14 bases in between. The CDR3 covers 15 residues. Per germline, CDR1 MNHEY and CDR2 SVGAGI. The CDR3 reads CASSYYSGISYEQYF. Written as DNA, the CDR3 is TGTGCCAGCAGTTACTACTCCGGGATCTCATACGAGCAGTACTTC.

V and J are TRBV15 and TRBJ1-4; tentatively, D is TRBD1 (5 bases). This CDR3 contains 17 residues. V lost 5 bases to trimming and J lost 7 bases, with 23 bases between them. Germline V gene data show CDR1 as LNHNV and CDR2 as YYDKDF (reference sequence). The CDR3 loop is CATSALGSGPRAEKLFF. In nucleotides, the CDR3 is TGTGCCACCAGCGCCTTAGGATCGGGCCCCAGGGCTGAAAAACTGTTTTTT.

This chain joins TRBV5-6 and TRBJ2-1; 10 bases fit TRBD2. Trimming cost V 4 bases and J 0 bases; bases outside gene matches: 10. The CDR3 sequence is 18 residues long. CDR1 and CDR2 from the germline V gene are SGHDT and YYEEEE. For the CDR3, the DNA is TGTGCCAGCAGCCCCGGGACTAGCGACCCGAGCTCCTACAATGAGCAGTTCTTC. Encoded protein: CASSPGTSDPSSYNEQFF.

The sample holds one count of this clone. V and J are TRBV25-1 and TRBJ2-2; 10 positions agree with TRBD1. Germline trimming cut 6 bases from V and 3 bases from J; bases unmatched to any gene: 4. This CDR3 comprises 15 residues. CDR1 and CDR2 (germline): MGHDK, SYGVNS. DNA of the CDR3: TGTGCCAGCAGGGGGGGGACAGGGGACACCGGGGAGCTGTTTTTT. This translates into CASRGGTGDTGELFF.